The 11 T cell receptor beta chains presented below share a single source sample, sequenced in a study of memory CD4+ T cells and cytomegalovirus serostatus. Assay used: immunoSEQ multiplex PCR; TCRdb lists only in-frame clones, some missing. Of about 50,000 clones in the sample, 82% were seen once. The sort gate was single viable CD3+CD4+CD8-CD45RO+ cells for memory CD4+ T cells. Sequenced input: memory CD4+ T cells from blood. These receptors originate from an adult in good health and CMV-seronegative.

This clone was detected a few times. The V and J genes are TRBV7-3 and TRBJ1-1, with D hard to call. Deletions cut 4 bases from V and 8 bases from J, with 14 bases between. Germline CDR1 SGHTA, CDR2 FQGTGA. The CDR3 sequence is 13 residues long. The CDR3: CASSSRHRAEAFF. The CDR3 DNA reads TGTGCCAGCAGCTCCCGACACCGCGCGGAAGCTTTCTTT.

This clone was recorded a few times. The CDR3 region is CASSATGTGAHEQYF. DNA of the CDR3: TGTGCCAGTAGTGCCACCGGGACAGGGGCCCACGAGCAGTACTTC. The rearrangement joins TRBV19 to TRBJ2-7; 10 bases are shared with TRBD1. There are 15 residues in the CDR3. Germline CDR1 reads LNHDA; CDR2 reads SQIVND (reference sequence). The ends lost 5 bases at V and 5 bases at J; junction bases unmatched: 9.

This chain joins TRBV6-5 and TRBJ2-7, with D perhaps TRBD2 (6 bases). The germline V gene has CDR1 MNHEY and CDR2 SVGAGI. The CDR3 is made up of 12 amino acids. Trimming cost V 5 bases and J 4 bases, with 9 bases left between them. The DNA for the CDR3 is TGTGCCAGCAGTCGTAGCGGATACGAGCAGTACTTC. It yields the protein CASSRSGYEQYF.

The chain uses TRBV6-1 and TRBJ2-3; D possibly corresponds to TRBD2 (6 bases). Between the trimmed V and J ends, which lost 7 bases and 0 bases, there was a span of 11 bases. CDR1 MNHNS and CDR2 SASEGT come from the germline V gene. The CDR3 contains 14 residues. CDR3 protein: CASKAGPSTDTQYF. CDR3 nucleotides: TGTGCCAGCAAGGCGGGGCCTAGCACAGATACGCAGTATTTT.

The chain is built from TRBV7-2 and TRBJ2-7; 9 nucleotides align to TRBD2. The CDR3 is 15 residues long. V was clipped by 4 bases and J by 7 bases; unmatched bases: 11. CDR1 SGHTA and CDR2 FQGNSA come from the germline V gene. CDR3 residues: CASSWRGGVQWEQYF. DNA of the CDR3: TGTGCCAGCAGCTGGCGGGGGGGCGTCCAATGGGAGCAGTACTTC.

This chain uses TRBV2 with TRBJ2-7; D might be TRBD1 or TRBD2, each matching 7 bases. The germline CDR1 and CDR2 sequences are SNHLY and FYNNEI. The CDR3 sequence is 13 residues long. V gave up 8 bases and J gave up 6 bases, with 17 bases separating them. CDR3 sequence: CASSRGGQAEQYF. The CDR3 DNA is TGTGCCAGCTCCAGGGGGGGGCAGGCCGAGCAGTACTTC.

CDR3 protein: CASIDLDRGLIGELFF. In DNA, the CDR3 is TGTGCCAGCATCGACCTTGACAGGGGGTTGATCGGGGAGCTGTTTTTT. The chain links TRBV28 to TRBJ2-2, with 9 nucleotides matching TRBD1. From germline, CDR1 is MDHEN and CDR2 SYDVKM. V trimming: 7 bases; J trimming: 7 bases; junction bases outside the gene matches: 13. This CDR3 is 16 amino acids long.

V gene TRBV7-2 combines with J gene TRBJ2-7, with 8 bases aligning to TRBD2. V shed 5 bases and J 3 bases; nucleotides not matched to a gene: 6. The CDR3 loop spans 14 amino acids. Germline CDR1 reads SGHTA; CDR2 reads FQGNSA. In nucleotides, the CDR3 is TGTGCCAGCAGCCCCCCGGGGGGGAGCTACGAGCAGTACTTC. Protein product: CASSPPGGSYEQYF.

The chain carries TRBV2 and TRBJ2-7; the D is unclear. The CDR3 extends over 15 amino acids. V was pared by 1 base and J by 2 bases, with 12 bases between. Germline CDR1 SNHLY, CDR2 FYNNEI. The CDR3 region has the DNA TGTGCCAGCAGTGAAGGGCAGGTCAGAACCTACGAGCAGTACTTC. Translated: CASSEGQVRTYEQYF.

The chain links TRBV9 to TRBJ1-4; maybe TRBD1 (5 bases). Trimming stripped 0 bases from V and 0 bases from J, with 9 bases between. Germline assignment: CDR1 SGDLS and CDR2 YYNGEE. This CDR3 has 16 amino acids. The CDR3 nucleotides are TGTGCCAGCAGCGTAGGACAGTTCGCAACTAATGAAAAACTGTTTTTT. Residues: CASSVGQFATNEKLFF.

Here the CDR3 reads CASSDRVSGANVLTF. The CDR3 DNA follows: TGTGCCAGCAGCGACAGGGTATCTGGGGCCAACGTCCTGACTTTC. The chain uses TRBV5-5 and TRBJ2-6; 7 bases fit TRBD1. The germline V gene has CDR1 SGHKS and CDR2 YYEKEE (reference sequence). This CDR3 contains 15 residues. V lost 4 bases and J lost 1; bases outside the gene matches: 2.